A single sample gave rise to the 6 T cell receptor beta chains below, sequenced in a study of human T cells and chemical hapten exposure. The sample's time point: patch test 2, 6 weeks after DPC sensitization. Treatment indicated: therapeutic diphenylcyclopropenone sensitization with weekly scalp DPC. TCRdb re-called the RACE reads through MiXCR, storing one row per CDR3 protein. This table has 110,000 to 150,000 distinct CDR3 sequences, about an eighth appearing once. This material consisted of whole blood, taken in connection with sensitization to the hapten diphenylcyclopropenone (DPC). The receptor source for this set is a woman aged 50 to 65 with alopecia areata. Some clones in this sample may be carry-over from other donors' samples.

This clonotype was recorded a few times. This sequence joins TRBV6-5 and TRBJ2-5; 7 bases line up with TRBD1. The CDR3 totals 14 residues. After removal of 6 bases from V and 2 bases from J, the junction contained 6 bases not matched to a gene. From germline, CDR1 is MNHEY and CDR2 SVGAGI. The CDR3, as DNA: TGTGCCAGCAGCCAAGGGACAGCGCAAGAGACCCAGTACTTC. This sequence encodes CASSQGTAQETQYF.

The chain combines TRBV5-5 with TRBJ1-5; tentatively, D is TRBD1 (6 bases). The germline V and J ends were trimmed by 4 bases and 11 bases, with 22 bases remaining between them. The CDR3 runs 15 residues. Germline-derived CDR1 and CDR2 are SGHKS and YYEKEE (reference sequence). For the CDR3, the DNA is TGTGCCAGCAGCCCCGGGGGGACATCAATCCAAGCCCAGCATTTT. It encodes CASSPGGTSIQAQHF.

The chain recombines TRBV4-2 with TRBJ2-3, with 7 bases matching TRBD2. This CDR3 contains 15 residues. The V and J ends lost 1 base and 4 bases, in that order; junction bases with no gene match: 5. Germline CDR1 and CDR2: LGHNA and YNFKEQ. The CDR3 coding sequence is TGTGCCAGCAGCCAAGTGGGAGGGTTTTCAGATACGCAGTATTTT. It codes for CASSQVGGFSDTQYF.

A few counts support this clonotype. The V gene is TRBV20-1, the J gene TRBJ2-3; tentative D call: TRBD2 (5 bases). The germline gives CDR1 DFQATT, CDR2 SNEGSKA (reference sequence). Trimming removed 0 bases at V and 6 bases at J, with 13 bases between. CDR3 length: 14 amino acids. The CDR3 protein is CSARDGLATDTQYF. CDR3 DNA sequence: TGCAGTGCTAGAGATGGTCTAGCAACGGATACGCAGTATTTT.

This clonotype was seen many times. V usage is TRBV16 and J usage is TRBJ2-7, with 14 nucleotides matching TRBD2. This CDR3 spans 15 amino acids. The V segment lost 4 bases and the J segment 3 bases; nucleotides outside the gene matches: 2. Germline CDR1 KGHSY, CDR2 FQNENV. CDR3 nucleotides: TGTGCCAGCAGCCCCGGACTAGCGGGAGGCTACGAGCAGTACTTC. It is translated as CASSPGLAGGYEQYF.

This clonotype was recorded a few times. The chain has TRBV19 and TRBJ2-7; D is unresolved. The CDR3 runs 14 residues. V was trimmed by 5 bases and J by 3 bases, leaving 14 bases between them. Looked up from germline, CDR1 is LNHDA and CDR2 is SQIVND (reference sequence). CDR3 loop: CASSPPGKHYEQYF. The CDR3 DNA reads TGTGCCAGTAGTCCCCCCGGTAAGCACTACGAGCAGTACTTC.